A selection of T cell receptor beta chains follows, all from one sample in a study of blood T cell repertoires in COVID-19. The assay was immunoSEQ multiplex PCR, and TCRdb's table has in-frame clones only and misses some. The data hold approximately 93,000 clones, with about 78% observed a single time. Material for sequencing was peripheral blood. The receptors come from a woman of 80 years or more with acute or convalescent COVID-19. Each CDR3 is given with its conserved first and last residue. D genes are given only for firm matches.

j_gene,d_gene,v_gene,CDR3nt,CDR3aa
TRBJ2-2,-,TRBV28,TGTGCCAGCAGGCTAGAACAGGTTGGGACCGGGGAGCTGTTTTTT,CASRLEQVGTGELFF
TRBJ2-5,-,TRBV29-1,TGCAGCGTTGAGGGTGGGGCCAGGGCAATCCAAGAGACCCAGTACTTC,CSVEGGARAIQETQYF
TRBJ1-4,TRBD1,TRBV7-9,TGTGCCAGCAGCTTAGCCGGGACAGGGGATGAAAAACTGTTTTTT,CASSLAGTGDEKLFF
TRBJ2-2,-,TRBV11-3,TGTGCCAGCAGCCCCCCCCGCGGGTGGTTTCGGACCGGGGAGCTGTTTTTT,CASSPPRGWFRTGELFF
TRBJ2-3,-,TRBV7-6,TGTGCCAGCAGCTTAGACTGGAGACCAGATACGCAGTATTTT,CASSLDWRPDTQYF
TRBJ1-2,-,TRBV11-2,TGTGCCAGCAGCCTGGGGAGGGCCACGGGAGGCTACACCTTC,CASSLGRATGGYTF
TRBJ1-2,-,TRBV23-1,TGCGCCAGCAGTCTCTCCGGGAGGCTTTATGGCTACACCTTC,CASSLSGRLYGYTF
TRBJ2-3,-,TRBV9,TGTGCCAGCAGCGTAGGGGTCGGGGGAGGCTCAGATACGCAGTATTTT,CASSVGVGGGSDTQYF
TRBJ2-3,TRBD2,TRBV19,TGTGCCAGTACCCCGGGACTAGCGGGGGGGCGGACAGATACGCAGTATTTT,CASTPGLAGGRTDTQYF
TRBJ1-1,TRBD1,TRBV5-5,TGTGCCAGCAGCTTGGACAGGACAGGCCCTGGGAACACTGAAGCTTTCTTT,CASSLDRTGPGNTEAFF
TRBJ1-2,TRBD1,TRBV5-4,TGTGCCAGCAGCTTGAACCGGGGACAGGGACGAAGCTACACCTTC,CASSLNRGQGRSYTF
TRBJ1-4,-,TRBV28,TGTGCCAGCAGTCCCCAGGGGAGCGAGAAAAAAAAACTGTTTTTT,CASSPQGSEKKKLFF
TRBJ1-1,-,TRBV30,TGTGCCTGGAGTGTATTTGGGTCAACGGGGTCTGAAGCTTTCTTT,CAWSVFGSTGSEAFF
TRBJ1-2,-,TRBV4-2,TGTGCCAGCAGCCCGTGGGACACTACCGAGATTAACTATGGCTACACCTTC,CASSPWDTTEINYGYTF